The T cell receptor (beta chain) under discussion was sequenced for a study of blood T cell repertoires in COVID-19. Study as a whole: PBMCs, B-cell-depleted T cells, or T cells provided the cDNA or gDNA that made up the material.

This CDR3 has 14 amino acids. Germline loops: CDR1 LGHNA, CDR2 YSLEER. Trimming took off 4 bases at V and 10 bases at J, with 19 bases between the two ends. Only in-frame clones appear in the TCRdb table, and some are missing; sequencing was by immunoSEQ multiplex PCR. This sample yields 200,000 to 250,000 clones, of which around 90% are seen a single time; 5.5% to 8% belongs to the top ten. The specimen sequenced was peripheral blood. This TCR came from a man in his 60s who had recovered from COVID-19. This sequence joins TRBV4-3 and TRBJ1-2; unclear D gene. The CDR3 here is CASSRGDRGGDYTF. For the CDR3, the DNA is TGCGCCAGCAGCCGAGGAGATAGAGGAGGTGACTACACCTTC.